Listed below are T cell receptor beta chains from one sample, sequenced in a study of T cell changes during pregnancy in multiple sclerosis. TCRdb keeps only in-frame clones here, not all; method: immunoSEQ multiplex PCR. The sample has approximately 70,000 clones, roughly 92% seen once. This specimen was peripheral blood, taken in the first trimester of pregnancy. The receptors were sampled from a female donor in good health, enrolled as a control in a pregnancy study. Each CDR3 is given with its conserved first and last residue. D genes are given only for firm matches. The listing skips clone size in some rows; elsewhere it reads once, few, many or a size class.

TGTGCCAGCAGTGCCGCCGGGACAGGGGGTAAGAATGAGCAGTTCTTC	CASSAAGTGGKNEQFF	16	TRBD1	TRBJ2-1	TRBV2	NA
TGTGCCATCAGTGAACCGTGGACAGGGGGTAGCACTGAAGCTTTCTTT	CAISEPWTGGSTEAFF	16	TRBD1	TRBJ1-1	TRBV10-3	NA
TGTGCCAGCACCGAGGCACTAGCGAGAGAGACCCAGTACTTC	CASTEALARETQYF	14	TRBD2	TRBJ2-5	TRBV28	NA
TGCGCCAGCAGCTTTGGGCAGAACAATGAGCAGTTCTTC	CASSFGQNNEQFF	13	NA	TRBJ2-1	TRBV5-1	NA
TGTGCAAGCGAGAGCGGCTACGAGCAGTACTTC	CASESGYEQYF	11	NA	TRBJ2-7	TRBV28	NA
TGTGCCAGCAGTGCAGGGAAGACCCAGTACTTC	CASSAGKTQYF	11	NA	TRBJ2-5	TRBV25-1	NA
TGTGCCAGCAGCCAAGGGCTTGGAGGAGGGGAGACCCAGTACTTC	CASSQGLGGGETQYF	15	NA	TRBJ2-5	TRBV4-2	NA
TGTGCCAGCAGTCGACACAGGGATAGCAATCAGCCCCAGCATTTT	CASSRHRDSNQPQHF	15	NA	TRBJ1-5	TRBV6-1	NA
TGTGCCAGCTCAGCCGGGACAGGGATTGAAAAACTGTTTTTT	CASSAGTGIEKLFF	14	TRBD1	TRBJ1-4	TRBV18	NA
TGTGCCAGCAGTGACCAGGGGCCCTCCTCCACTGAAACTTTCTTT	CASSDQGPSSTETFF	15	NA	TRBJ1-1	TRBV6-1	once
TGTGCCAGCAGTTCTCTCGGACAGGGACCAGATACGCAGTATTTT	CASSSLGQGPDTQYF	15	TRBD1	TRBJ2-3	TRBV6-5	NA
TGTGCCAGCAGCCTGCGACTAGCGGGGGAATACAATGAGCAGTTCTTC	CASSLRLAGEYNEQFF	16	TRBD2	TRBJ2-1	TRBV5-4	NA
TGTGCCAGCAGCTTAGCGGGGACTAGCAAGACCGGGGAGCTGTTTTTT	CASSLAGTSKTGELFF	16	TRBD2	TRBJ2-2	TRBV7-9	once
TGCAGCGGGAGGACAGGGCATGGGGACACTGAAGCTTTCTTT	CSGRTGHGDTEAFF	14	TRBD1	TRBJ1-1	TRBV29-1	NA
TGTGCTAGTGGTTTGGACCTACGGGCGGGGAACCCTGAAGCTTTCTTT	CASGLDLRAGNPEAFF	16	NA	TRBJ1-1	TRBV12-5	NA
TGCGCCAGCAGCCAAGTACTAGCTCCCACCGAGCAGTACTTC	CASSQVLAPTEQYF	14	NA	TRBJ2-7	TRBV4-1	NA
TGTGCCAGCAGCCTTAATGGTCGGGAGACCCAGTACTTC	CASSLNGRETQYF	13	NA	TRBJ2-5	TRBV7-9	NA